This TCR beta chain was identified in a study of shared clonotypes between healthy human individuals. Germline V gene sequence: CDR1 SGDLS, CDR2 YYNGEE. CDR3 length equals 15 residues. The V and J ends lost 4 bases and 0 bases respectively, with 10 bases between them. Samples underwent the assay at deep level. Clones were sequenced by immunoSEQ multiplex PCR, and TCRdb holds only the in-frame ones, with some missing. The repertoire holds about 1.5 million clones, with around 98% as singletons. As for this clone: The same CDR3 arises from other DNA sequences in this sample as well.

This TCR was sampled from a man in his thirties or forties in good health. V usage is TRBV9 and J usage is TRBJ2-2, with D possibly TRBD2 on 6 matching bases. Sequencing used naive CD4+ T cells sorted from blood. Subset of the sample: CD45RA+ positively selected. As DNA, the CDR3 is TGTGCCAGCAGCCCCGGGACTGCGAACACCGGGGAGCTGTTTTTT. As protein: CASSPGTANTGELFF.